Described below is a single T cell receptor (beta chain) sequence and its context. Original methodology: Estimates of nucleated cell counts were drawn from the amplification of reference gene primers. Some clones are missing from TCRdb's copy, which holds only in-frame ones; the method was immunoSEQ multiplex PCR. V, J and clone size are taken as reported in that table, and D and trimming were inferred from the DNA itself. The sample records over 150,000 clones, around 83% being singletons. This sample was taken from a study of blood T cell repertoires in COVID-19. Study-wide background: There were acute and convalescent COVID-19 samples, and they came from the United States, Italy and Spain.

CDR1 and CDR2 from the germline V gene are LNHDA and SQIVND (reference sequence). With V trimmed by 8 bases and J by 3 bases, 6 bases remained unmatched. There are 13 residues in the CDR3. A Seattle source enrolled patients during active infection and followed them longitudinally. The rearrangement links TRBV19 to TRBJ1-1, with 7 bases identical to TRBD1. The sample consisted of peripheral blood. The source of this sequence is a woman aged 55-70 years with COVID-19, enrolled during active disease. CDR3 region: CASARQGHTEAFF. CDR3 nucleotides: TGTGCCAGTGCAAGACAGGGCCACACTGAAGCTTTCTTT.